Below are 21 T cell receptor beta chains sequenced from a single sample in a study of immune cell composition in non-small cell lung cancer (dated by TCRdb to the late 2010s). Library method: the immunoSEQ multiplex PCR assay. TCRdb carries this immuneACCESS record with in-frame sequences only. Its versions omit some clonotypes, under half of them owing to an unresolved V gene in the studies checked, with the rest unexplained. Within this sample are around 4,800 clones, with roughly 80% of them counted one time only. The biggest ten clones account for roughly a fifth of the sample. Sample: lung tumor tissue. The receptor source for this set is a human donor with non-small cell lung cancer.

This chain connects TRBV27 to TRBJ2-2, with D possibly matching TRBD2 (6 bases). Germline lookup yields CDR1 MNHEY and CDR2 SMNVEV (reference sequence). With 7 bases removed from V and 5 bases from J, the gap between germline ends came to 17 bases. The CDR3 covers 15 residues. CDR3 bases: TGTGCCAGCAAGATCGGGGGAAGTGAAACCGGGGAGCTGTTTTTT. It translates to CASKIGGSETGELFF.

In this sample, this clone turned up once. This rearrangement joins TRBV2 to TRBJ1-6; D unclear. The CDR3 spans 14 residues. Germline V gives CDR1 SNHLY, CDR2 FYNNEI. The V gene lost 8 bases and the J gene lost 0 bases, with 8 bases spanning the gap. The CDR3 sequence is CASGESSYNSPLHF. DNA of the CDR3: TGTGCCAGCGGGGAGAGCTCCTATAATTCACCCCTCCACTTT. Combining the CDR3 with reference TRBV2 and TRBJ1-6 gives the whole variable domain EPEVTQTPSHQVTQMGQEVILRCVPISNHLYFYWYRQILGQKVEFLVSFYNNEISEKSEIFDDQFSVERPDGSNFTLKIRSTKLEDSAMYFCASGESSYNSPLHFGNGTRLTVT.

The J gene is TRBJ2-4, the V gene TRBV9; 10 bases line up with TRBD1. Germline trimming cut 4 bases from V and 7 bases from J; bases unmatched to any gene: 8. From germline, CDR1 is SGDLS and CDR2 YYNGEE. The CDR3 runs to 15 residues. This CDR3 is CASSYRQGAGNIQYF. As DNA, the CDR3 is TGTGCCAGCAGCTACCGACAGGGGGCTGGGAACATTCAGTACTTC.

This clone was seen a handful of times. The gene calls are TRBV30 and TRBJ1-4, with a possible D match to TRBD1 (5 bases). Germline V gene lookup returns CDR1 GTSNPN and CDR2 SVGIG (reference sequence). The germline V and J ends were trimmed by 4 bases and 1 base, with 16 bases remaining between them. The CDR3 totals 16 residues. DNA for the CDR3: TGTGCCTGGAAGCCCTTCCAGGGTGAAACTAATGAAAAACTGTTTTTT. Its protein product is CAWKPFQGETNEKLFF.

This clone has just one count. The chain combines TRBV28 with TRBJ1-5; 7 bases agree with TRBD1. This CDR3 has 16 residues. With 2 bases clipped from V and 5 bases from J, the junction kept 9 bases outside the gene matches. CDR1 MDHEN and CDR2 SYDVKM come from the germline V gene. The CDR3 sequence is CASSLTQGVGYQPQHF. The DNA of the CDR3 is TGTGCCAGCAGTTTAACCCAGGGGGTCGGCTATCAGCCCCAGCATTTT.

The chain has TRBV4-1 and TRBJ2-7, with D possibly matching TRBD2 (5 bases). This CDR3 is 16 amino acids long. Germline loops: CDR1 MGHRA, CDR2 YSYEKL. Trimming removed 0 bases from V and 0 bases from J, with 12 bases in between. This chain's CDR3 is CASSQDWPGSSYEQYF. CDR3 DNA: TGCGCCAGCAGCCAAGATTGGCCGGGGAGCTCCTACGAGCAGTACTTC.

V and J are TRBV7-2 and TRBJ1-1; D is possibly TRBD1 (5 bases). The CDR3 runs to 13 residues. Germline assignment: CDR1 SGHTA and CDR2 FQGNSA. V lost 3 bases and J lost 3, with 8 bases in between. The CDR3 DNA reads TGTGCCAGCAGCTTCAGGGAGGACACTGAAGCTTTCTTT. The encoded protein is CASSFREDTEAFF. Drawing the rest from reference TRBV7-2 and TRBJ1-1, the complete variable domain is GAGVSQSPSNKVTEKGKDVELRCDPISGHTALYWYRQSLGQGLEFLIYFQGNSAPDKSGLPSDRFSAERTGGSVSTLTIQRTQQEDSAVYLCASSFREDTEAFFGQGTRLTVV.

The chain joins TRBV6-5 to TRBJ1-3, with 7 bases lining up with TRBD1. Germline V gene data show CDR1 as MNHEY and CDR2 as SVGAGI. After removal of 5 bases from V and 4 bases from J, the junction contained 2 bases not matched to a gene. The CDR3 is 13 residues long. The CDR3, as DNA: TGTGCCAGCAGTAAGACAGGGGGAAACACCATATATTTT. It encodes CASSKTGGNTIYF.

The count of this clone is one. V and J are TRBV5-6 and TRBJ1-4; D unclear. Trimming pared 2 bases from V and 10 bases from J, leaving 15 bases between. Germline V gene lookup returns CDR1 SGHDT and CDR2 YYEEEE. This CDR3 has 14 amino acids. Here the CDR3 reads CASSFRGARRKLFF. The DNA of the CDR3 is TGTGCCAGCAGCTTTCGGGGAGCCCGTAGAAAACTGTTTTTT.

V and J are TRBV6-6 and TRBJ2-1, with D possibly matching TRBD2 (5 bases). With 7 bases removed from V and 9 bases from J, the gap between germline ends came to 22 bases. CDR3 length: 15 amino acids. Germline V lookup: CDR1 MNHNY, CDR2 SVGAGI (reference sequence). The CDR3 region has the DNA TGTGCCAGCACCGACCTCGGAGGTTCGGCGGGTGAGCAGTTCTTC. Translated: CASTDLGGSAGEQFF.

This chain connects TRBV7-9 to TRBJ1-1; D unclear. The CDR3 is made up of 13 amino acids. V lost 3 bases, J lost 6 bases, and 11 bases lay in between. Germline V gene lookup returns CDR1 SEHNR and CDR2 FQNEAQ (reference sequence). CDR3 DNA sequence: TGTGCCAGCAGCTTCACCGGGGTGGCTGAAGCTTTCTTT. It codes for CASSFTGVAEAFF.

The chain is built from TRBV5-1 and TRBJ2-1, with a possible D match to TRBD1 (6 bases). Germline CDR1 reads SGHRS; CDR2 reads YFSETQ. The V gene lost 4 bases and the J gene lost 4 bases, with 12 bases spanning the gap. CDR3 length: 14 residues. The chain's CDR3 is CASSQNTGYNEQFF. The CDR3 DNA follows: TGCGCCAGCAGCCAAAACACAGGGTACAATGAGCAGTTCTTC.

As DNA, the CDR3 is TGTGCCAGCAGCTTGCGGTCCAGGGGAAAAAACATTCAGTACTTC. The encoded protein is CASSLRSRGKNIQYF. V usage is TRBV5-6 and J usage is TRBJ2-4, with D possibly TRBD1 on 6 matching bases. Germline CDR1 reads SGHDT; CDR2 reads YYEEEE. There are 15 residues in the CDR3. The V and J ends lost 1 base and 4 bases respectively, with 12 bases between them.

The CDR3 nucleotides are TGTGCCAGCAGTGTTAGGGGTAACTATGGCTACACCTTC. This translates into CASSVRGNYGYTF. The chain uses TRBV2 and TRBJ1-2; tentatively, D is TRBD1 (5 bases). CDR1 SNHLY and CDR2 FYNNEI come from the germline V gene. Trimming took off 4 bases at V and 1 base at J, with 7 bases between the two ends. The CDR3 contains 13 residues.

The rearrangement links TRBV5-1 to TRBJ2-2; tentatively, D is TRBD1 (5 bases). Deletions cut 4 bases from V and 0 bases from J, with 13 bases between. The CDR3 totals 16 residues. CDR1 SGHRS and CDR2 YFSETQ come from the germline V gene. CDR3 protein: CASSPRVSANTGELFF. The CDR3 DNA follows: TGCGCCAGCAGCCCCAGGGTGAGTGCGAACACCGGGGAGCTGTTTTTT.

The V and J genes are TRBV27 and TRBJ2-7, with a possible D match to TRBD2 (6 bases). This CDR3 has 15 residues. CDR1 is MNHEY, CDR2 SMNVEV, per germline (reference sequence). The V and J ends lost 5 bases and 4 bases respectively, with 18 bases between them. The CDR3 bases are TGTGCCAGCAGTCCCCGGACGGTTGGAGGGTACGAGCAGTACTTC. Its translation is CASSPRTVGGYEQYF.

This rearrangement joins TRBV19 to TRBJ1-5, with D possibly being TRBD1 (5 bases). The CDR3 is 12 residues long. Germline V CDR1 and CDR2: LNHDA, SQIVND (reference sequence). Trimming left V 4 bases short and J 5 bases short, with 6 bases between. DNA for the CDR3: TGTGCCAGTAGTAAAGGGGATCAGCCCCAGCATTTT. Translation: CASSKGDQPQHF.

This chain joins TRBV5-3 and TRBJ1-3; D remains ambiguous. TRBV5-3 is reported as an ORF; its role is uncertain. The CDR3 is made up of 15 amino acids. V lost 8 bases, J lost 0 bases, and 15 bases lay in between. DNA for the CDR3: TGTGCCAGCAGCGCTGACATTCGCTCTGGAAACACCATATATTTT. Translated: CASSADIRSGNTIYF.

The chain combines TRBV19 with TRBJ1-5; D may be TRBD1 (6 bases). This CDR3 comprises 16 residues. CDR1 and CDR2 from the germline V gene are LNHDA and SQIVND (reference sequence). V was trimmed by 6 bases and J by 0 bases, leaving 15 bases between them. The CDR3 protein is CASRSGHQYSNQPQHF. DNA of the CDR3: TGTGCCAGTAGGTCGGGACACCAGTATAGCAATCAGCCCCAGCATTTT.

The chain employs TRBV6-5 and TRBJ1-6; the D gene is possibly TRBD1 (6 bases). Germline loops: CDR1 MNHEY, CDR2 SVGAGI. The V end was cut by 6 bases, the J end by 9 bases, with 15 bases between. The CDR3 loop spans 14 amino acids. CDR3 sequence (DNA): TGTGCCAGCAGGGCGACAGGTCCCTTTTCACCCCTCCACTTT. Translation gives CASRATGPFSPLHF.

The chain couples TRBV2 to TRBJ2-3; TRBD1 aligns across 7 bases. V lost 8 bases, J lost 4 bases, and 12 bases stayed unmatched. Germline V gene data show CDR1 as SNHLY and CDR2 as FYNNEI. This CDR3 region has 15 residues. In nucleotides, the CDR3 is TGTGCCAGCCAACGAGGGGGCGGTTGGCCAGATACGCAGTATTTT. Protein sequence: CASQRGGGWPDTQYF.